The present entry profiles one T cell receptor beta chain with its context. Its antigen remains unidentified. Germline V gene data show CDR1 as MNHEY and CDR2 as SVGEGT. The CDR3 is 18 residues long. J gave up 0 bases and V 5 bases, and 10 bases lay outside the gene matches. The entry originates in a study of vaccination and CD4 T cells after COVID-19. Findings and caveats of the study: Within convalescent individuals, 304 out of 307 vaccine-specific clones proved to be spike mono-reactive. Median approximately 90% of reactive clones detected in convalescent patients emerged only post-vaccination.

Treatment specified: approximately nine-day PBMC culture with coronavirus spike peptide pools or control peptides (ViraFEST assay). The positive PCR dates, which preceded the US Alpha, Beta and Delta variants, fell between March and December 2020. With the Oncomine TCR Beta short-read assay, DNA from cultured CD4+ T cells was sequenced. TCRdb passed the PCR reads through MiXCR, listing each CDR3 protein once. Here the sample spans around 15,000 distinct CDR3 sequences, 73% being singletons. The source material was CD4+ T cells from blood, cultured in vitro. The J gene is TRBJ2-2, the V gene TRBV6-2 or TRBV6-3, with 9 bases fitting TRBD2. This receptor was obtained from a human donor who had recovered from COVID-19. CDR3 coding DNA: TGTGCCAGCAGTAAGCGTTTTCTAGCGGGGACGAACACCGGGGAGCTGTTTTTT. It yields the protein CASSKRFLAGTNTGELFF.